This TCR beta chain came from a study of T cell responses to AZD1222 COVID-19 vaccine. The study, taken as a whole, reports: When two AZD1222 doses had been given, Spike-specific TCR breadth and depth rose. The donors showed a predominance of white British ancestry and of females, with possible underestimation of clonal diversity.

Worth noting for this clone: The antigen is undetermined.

CDR1 and CDR2 (germline): PRHDT, FYEKMQ (reference sequence). Germline trimming cut 5 bases from V and 6 bases from J; bases unmatched to any gene: 12. This CDR3 has 15 amino acids. Profiling relied on immunoSEQ multiplex PCR, and the TCRdb table lists in-frame clones only, not all of them. The table shows about 120,000 clones, with 75% to 90% occurring only once. This chain uses TRBV13 with TRBJ1-2; 7 nucleotides match TRBD1. The sample consisted of peripheral blood, taken on day 0 of MenACWY control vaccination. The source is an adult in good health. CDR3 bases: TGTGCCAGCAGCCTCACCAATCCAGGGGGGGATGGCTACACCTTC. This sequence encodes CASSLTNPGGDGYTF.